Listed below are T cell receptor beta chains from one sample, sequenced in a study of Ad26.COV2.S vaccination and SARS-CoV-2 variants. Only in-frame clones appear in the TCRdb table, and some are missing; sequencing was by immunoSEQ multiplex PCR. Seen here are hundreds of thousands of clones, roughly 87% observed once, and the top ten hold roughly 3.2%. Here the sequenced sample was peripheral blood, taken in a trial of Ad26.COV2.S vaccine versus placebo. The receptors stem from a person between 18 and 59 years old who received the Ad26.COV2.S COVID-19 vaccine or a placebo. The CDR3 runs from the conserved cysteine through the conserved F or W. D genes are given only for firm matches. Rows give clone size only sometimes, using once, few, many, or a class for an expanded clone.

-	TRBV29-1	once	TRBJ2-7	CSVRGSYEQYF	TGCAGCGTACGGGGATCCTACGAGCAGTACTTC
-	TRBV29-1	-	TRBJ1-5	CSVESTAGQPQHF	TGCAGCGTTGAATCGACAGCGGGTCAGCCCCAGCATTTT
-	TRBV11-2	-	TRBJ2-7	CASSFGPGTINEQYF	TGTGCCAGCAGCTTCGGACCGGGGACAATAAACGAGCAGTACTTC
TRBD1	TRBV9	few	TRBJ2-2	CASSLGQGRSTGELFF	TGTGCCAGCAGCCTAGGACAGGGGAGGAGCACCGGGGAGCTGTTTTTT
TRBD1	TRBV3-1/TRBV3-2	-	TRBJ1-5	CASSHSGDRASNQPQHF	TGTGCCAGCAGCCATAGCGGAGACAGGGCAAGCAATCAGCCCCAGCATTTT
TRBD1	TRBV6-1	-	TRBJ1-4	CASSEMDRINEKLFF	TGTGCCAGCAGTGAGATGGACAGGATAAATGAAAAACTGTTTTTT
-	TRBV9	-	TRBJ1-1	CASSVPPWDRGNTEAFF	TGTGCCAGCAGCGTACCCCCATGGGATAGAGGGAACACTGAAGCTTTCTTT
TRBD2	TRBV27	-	TRBJ2-5	CASSLQRGIGETQYF	TGTGCCAGCAGTTTGCAGCGGGGGATCGGGGAGACCCAGTACTTC
TRBD1	TRBV5-4	-	TRBJ1-2	CASSFGQDYGYTF	TGTGCCAGCAGCTTTGGACAGGACTATGGCTACACCTTC
-	TRBV18	once	TRBJ2-7	CASSPHDGFDEQYF	TGTGCCAGCTCACCGCACGACGGGTTCGACGAGCAGTACTTC
TRBD2	TRBV6-2/TRBV6-3	few	TRBJ2-5	CASSFPGQGSGLAGVRETQYF	TGTGCCAGCAGTTTTCCGGGACAGGGGTCGGGACTAGCGGGGGTCCGAGAGACCCAGTACTTC
-	TRBV18	-	TRBJ2-5	CASSPGAQETQYF	TGTGCCAGCTCACCGGGGGCCCAAGAGACCCAGTACTTC
TRBD2	TRBV11-2	once	TRBJ2-2	CASSLEDLLAGTNTGELFF	TGTGCCAGCAGCTTAGAGGATTTACTAGCGGGGACGAACACCGGGGAGCTGTTTTTT
-	TRBV30	-	TRBJ2-5	CAWSVRGVGETQYF	TGTGCCTGGAGTGTTAGAGGGGTGGGGGAGACCCAGTACTTC